The 12 T cell receptor beta chains below were found in one sample sequenced in a study of CD8 T cells in ankylosing spondylitis. Via MiXCR, TCRdb re-called the 5' RACE reads, giving one row per CDR3 protein. Of some 250,000 distinct CDR3 sequences listed, approximately 12% are singletons. Sequencing was performed on blood, either unsorted or a sorted T cell fraction (not recorded which). All receptors derive from a male donor with ankylosing spondylitis or in good health (not recorded which).

This clonotype was found many times. This chain uses TRBV20-1 with TRBJ2-3, with 9 bases matching TRBD2. CDR1 and CDR2 from the germline V gene are DFQATT and SNEGSKA (reference sequence). CDR3 length: 15 amino acids. V was clipped by 7 bases and J by 2 bases; unmatched bases: 10. CDR3 nucleotides: TGCAGTGTTGGCAGTGGCGGGGGGGCCACAGATACGCAGTATTTT. It encodes CSVGSGGGATDTQYF.

This clonotype was seen at least ten times. The rearrangement uses TRBV7-8 and TRBJ2-2; 8 bases fit TRBD2. Trimming cost V 5 bases and J 4 bases; bases outside gene matches: 9. CDR1 and CDR2 from the germline V gene are SGHVS and FQNEAQ. The CDR3 length is 16 residues. This CDR3 reads CASSANSGTGTGELFF. CDR3 in DNA: TGTGCCAGCAGCGCTAATAGCGGGACGGGCACCGGGGAGCTGTTTTTT.

This clonotype was seen ten or more times. An end of the junction differs from the germline gene, which may be a read error. The CDR3 DNA reads TGCAGTGCTAGAGTCGGGGTCCTTCCAGAAACGCAGTATTTT. Translation gives CSARVGVLPETQYF. The V call is TRBV20-1, the J call TRBJ2-3; a weak D match, TRBD2 (5 bases). Germline CDR1 and CDR2: DFQATT and SNEGSKA (reference sequence). The CDR3 contains 14 residues.

This clonotype occurred a few times. The V and J genes are TRBV7-9 and TRBJ2-3; 11 bases align to TRBD2. CDR3 size: 17 residues. Germline-derived CDR1 and CDR2 are SEHNR and FQNEAQ (reference sequence). With V trimmed by 5 bases and J by 2 bases, 9 bases remained unmatched. Here the CDR3 reads CASSPQRLAGPTDTQYF. CDR3 coding DNA: TGTGCCAGCAGCCCCCAGAGACTAGCGGGACCCACAGATACGCAGTATTTT.

In its sample, this clonotype was seen a few times. The chain combines TRBV4-2 with TRBJ1-4; TRBD1 agrees at 10 bases. Germline V gene lookup returns CDR1 LGHNA and CDR2 YNFKEQ. The CDR3 sequence is 17 residues long. Trimming at V came to 0 bases and at J to 8 bases, leaving 9 bases not matched to a gene. This CDR3 reads CASSQDLVGTGDEKLFF. CDR3 nucleotides: TGTGCCAGCAGCCAAGACCTTGTTGGGACAGGGGACGAAAAACTGTTTTTT.

This clonotype was seen repeatedly, ten times or more. CDR3 sequence reads: CASSYGLAGNTDTQYF. The CDR3 DNA reads TGTGCCAGCAGCTACGGACTAGCGGGAAACACAGATACGCAGTATTTT. The chain is built from TRBV7-8 and TRBJ2-3; 12 nucleotides agree with TRBD2. Germline V CDR1 and CDR2: SGHVS, FQNEAQ. After removal of 4 bases from V and 2 bases from J, the junction contained 4 bases not matched to a gene. This CDR3 region has 16 residues.

The V and J genes are TRBV7-6 and TRBJ1-6; a weak D match, TRBD1 (6 bases). There are 14 residues in the CDR3. The germline V and J ends were trimmed by 4 bases and 10 bases, with 14 bases remaining between them. The germline CDR1 and CDR2 sequences are SGHVS and FNYEAQ. The CDR3 sequence: CASSSKGVESPLHF. The CDR3 region has the DNA TGTGCCAGCAGCTCGAAGGGGGTGGAATCACCCCTCCACTTT. Full variable domain (missing parts from reference TRBV7-6 and TRBJ1-6): GAGVSQSPRYKVTKRGQDVALRCDPISGHVSLYWYRQALGQGPEFLTYFNYEAQQDKSGLPNDRFSAERPEGSISTLTIQRTEQRDSAMYRCASSSKGVESPLHFGNGTRLTVT.

This clonotype was observed many times. This chain connects TRBV6-1 to TRBJ1-1; 8 bases agree with TRBD1. CDR1 and CDR2 from the germline V gene are MNHNS and SASEGT. Losses at the gene ends were 5 bases for V and 1 base for J; bases not matched to a gene: 6. CDR3 size: 15 residues. CDR3 residues: CASSIWTGTNTEAFF. The CDR3 DNA sequence: TGTGCCAGCAGTATATGGACAGGGACGAACACTGAAGCTTTCTTT.

CDR3 coding DNA: TGTGCCAGCAGCGAACGGGGGACAGCCCTTTCACCCCTCCACTTT. Translated, it gives CASSERGTALSPLHF. The J gene is TRBJ1-6, the V gene TRBV7-6; TRBD1 agrees at 7 bases. The CDR3 contains 15 residues. V trimming: 5 bases; J trimming: 9 bases; junction bases outside the gene matches: 10. The V gene's germline CDR1 is SGHVS and CDR2 FNYEAQ.

This clonotype came up many times. The J gene is TRBJ1-1, the V gene TRBV20-1; D call uncertain. Trimming removed 2 bases at V and 1 base at J, with 8 bases between. The V gene's germline CDR1 is DFQATT and CDR2 SNEGSKA (reference sequence). The CDR3 is 13 amino acids. CDR3 nucleotide sequence: TGCAGTGCTAGATTCCCAGGGAACACTGAAGCTTTCTTT. Translating gives CSARFPGNTEAFF.

In its sample, this clonotype was seen many times. The gene calls are TRBV5-1 and TRBJ2-6, with TRBD1 matching over 7 bases. The V segment lost 4 bases and the J segment 0 bases; nucleotides outside the gene matches: 7. Germline lookup yields CDR1 SGHRS and CDR2 YFSETQ. CDR3 length: 17 amino acids. CDR3 nucleotides: TGCGCCAGCAGCGTCGACAGGGTGGGCTCTGGGGCCAACGTCCTGACTTTC. This translates into CASSVDRVGSGANVLTF. Full variable domain (remainder filled in from reference TRBV5-1 and TRBJ2-6): KAGVTQTPRYLIKTRGQQVTLSCSPISGHRSVSWYQQTPGQGLQFLFEYFSETQRNKGNFPGRFSGRQFSNSRSEMNVSTLELGDSALYLCASSVDRVGSGANVLTFGAGSRLTVL.

Regarding this clonotype: A clone one base away is much larger, so this may be a read error. The chain employs TRBV20-1 and TRBJ2-3; D possibly uses TRBD1 or TRBD2 (5 bases each). This CDR3 has 16 amino acids. In germline, CDR1 is DFQATT, CDR2 SNEGSKA (reference sequence). In nucleotides, the CDR3 is TGCAGTGCTAGGGACCCCAGGGTAGGGGAGACAGATACGCGGTATTTT. This gives the protein CSARDPRVGETDTRYF.